The 6 T cell receptor beta chains presented below share a single source sample, sequenced in a study of vaccination effects on CD4 cells after COVID-19. The repertoire was sequenced with immunoSEQ multiplex PCR; TCRdb's copy has only in-frame clones and lacks some. The sample comprises under 25,000 clones, roughly four fifths of which are singletons, and approximately 16% rests with the top ten. Ahead of sequencing, the ViraFEST assay grew antigen-specific CD4+ T cells using viral peptide pools. The culture ran for approximately nine days before CD4+ T cells were isolated. This person's SARS-CoV-2 infection, confirmed by PCR, occurred between March and December 2020. These receptors' targets are unknown. Sequenced here: CD4+ T cells from PBMCs cultured with SARS-CoV-2 spike peptides, sampled before COVID-19 vaccination. These receptor sequences come from a human donor who had a prior SARS-CoV-2 infection.

J is TRBJ2-7 and V is TRBV4-2, with D perhaps TRBD2 (6 bases). Germline CDR1 LGHNA, CDR2 YNFKEQ. Trimming removed 0 bases at V and 3 bases at J, with 18 bases between. The CDR3 has 17 residues. CDR3 sequence (DNA): TGTGCCAGCAGCCAAGATGCGGTTTCAGCGGGCTACTACGAGCAGTACTTC. Translating gives CASSQDAVSAGYYEQYF.

In this sample, this clone turned up a few times. This sequence joins TRBV15 and TRBJ2-1; 10 bases agree with TRBD2. Germline CDR1 LNHNV, CDR2 YYDKDF (reference sequence). This CDR3 has 14 residues. J was trimmed by 6 bases and V by 5 bases; bases with no gene match: 4. The CDR3 sequence: CATSARLAGNEQFF. DNA of the CDR3: TGTGCCACCAGCGCCCGACTAGCGGGCAATGAGCAGTTCTTC.

CDR3 residues: CASSSRTSGDGNIQYF. The CDR3 DNA reads TGTGCCAGCAGTTCTCGGACTAGCGGGGACGGGAACATTCAGTACTTC. The chain recombines TRBV6-5 with TRBJ2-4; 12 nucleotides line up with TRBD2. Germline CDR1 MNHEY, CDR2 SVGAGI. The CDR3 length is 16 residues. V lost 4 bases and J lost 7; bases outside the gene matches: 8.

This clone was observed a few times. The V and J genes are TRBV25-1 and TRBJ2-2; D might be TRBD1 (7 bases). Germline V lookup: CDR1 MGHDK, CDR2 SYGVNS. CDR3 size: 14 residues. Trimming took off 8 bases at V and 3 bases at J, with 13 bases between the two ends. The chain's CDR3 is CASRPRGDTGELFF. CDR3 DNA sequence: TGTGCCAGCCGTCCCAGGGGGGACACCGGGGAGCTGTTTTTT.

The table lists this clone with a few counts. V usage is TRBV4-2 and J usage is TRBJ1-5; 9 positions match TRBD1. The CDR3 is 16 residues long. Germline CDR1 reads LGHNA; CDR2 reads YNFKEQ. Losses at the gene ends were 0 bases for V and 7 bases for J; bases not matched to a gene: 7. CDR3 DNA sequence: TGTGCCAGCAGCCAAGATCCGGGACAGGGAGGCCAGCCCCAGCATTTT. Protein: CASSQDPGQGGQPQHF.

The chain uses TRBV9 and TRBJ2-7, with no clear D. Germline loops: CDR1 SGDLS, CDR2 YYNGEE. The CDR3 extends over 15 amino acids. Trimming took 4 bases from V and 0 from J, leaving 14 bases between them. The CDR3 reads CASSPSPVSSYEQYF. The CDR3 coding sequence is TGTGCCAGCAGCCCGAGTCCGGTTAGCTCCTACGAGCAGTACTTC.